These 25 T cell receptor beta chains were all obtained from the same sample, sequenced in a study of T cell repertoires in cytomegalovirus infection. TCRdb re-called the reads through MiXCR, storing one row per CDR3 protein. Altogether hundreds of thousands of distinct CDR3 sequences are present, roughly 30% being singletons, with the ten largest covering roughly 13%. The sample taken for sequencing was PBMCs. The origin of the receptors is a human donor in good health (CMV status not recorded). Some clones in this sample may be carry-over from other donors' samples.

This clonotype was seen a few times. V usage is TRBV20-1 and J usage is TRBJ1-1; tentatively, D is TRBD1 (5 bases). The length of the CDR3 is 13 residues. Germline V lookup: CDR1 DFQATT, CDR2 SNEGSKA (reference sequence). Trimming removed 2 bases at V and 12 bases at J, with 19 bases between. CDR3 protein: CSARNRPREITFF. The CDR3 nucleotides read TGCAGTGCTAGAAACAGGCCAAGGGAAATCACTTTCTTT.

This clonotype was recorded at least ten times. This sequence joins TRBV10-3 and TRBJ1-1, with 9 nucleotides matching TRBD1. Per germline, CDR1 ENHRY and CDR2 SYGVKD. CDR3 size: 15 residues. J was trimmed by 3 bases and V by 2 bases; bases with no gene match: 4. The CDR3, as DNA: TGTGCCATCAGTGAGACAGGGGGCTTGGACACTGAAGCTTTCTTT. Amino acids: CAISETGGLDTEAFF.

This clonotype was seen only a few times. The chain couples TRBV12-3 or TRBV12-4 to TRBJ2-7; 10 nucleotides agree with TRBD2. The length of the CDR3 is 14 residues. The ends lost 7 bases at V and 4 bases at J; junction bases unmatched: 7. The CDR3 bases are TGTGCCAGCACCCATAGCGGGGGGACGTACGAGCAGTACTTC. Amino acids: CASTHSGGTYEQYF.

Comment on this clonotype: This may be a read error, as it is one base from a much larger clone. The chain has TRBV12-3 or TRBV12-4 and TRBJ2-2; 7 nucleotides align to TRBD2. CDR3 size: 14 residues. The CDR3 sequence: CASTAGTITWELFF. The DNA of the CDR3 is TGTGCCAGCACTGCCGGGACTATCACCTGGGAGCTGTTTTTT.

The chain is built from TRBV6-2 or TRBV6-3 and TRBJ1-6; D is ambiguous. Deletions cut 1 base from V and 8 bases from J, with 3 bases between. The CDR3 has 12 amino acids. The germline V gene has CDR1 MNHEY and CDR2 SVGEGT. This CDR3 is CASSYWDSPLHF. CDR3 DNA: TGTGCCAGCAGTTACTGGGATTCACCCCTCCACTTT.

The chain has TRBV10-3 and TRBJ1-1; D call uncertain. Trimming cost V 2 bases and J 4 bases, with 8 bases left between them. CDR3 length: 13 residues. The germline gives CDR1 ENHRY, CDR2 SYGVKD. CDR3 sequence (DNA): TGTGCCATCAGTGAGAGAGGCGGCACTGAAGCTTTCTTT. Protein product: CAISERGGTEAFF.

V usage is TRBV4-3 and J usage is TRBJ2-1; no definite D call. CDR3 length: 15 amino acids. V was shortened by 1 base and J by 4 bases, with 11 bases between the two germline ends. CDR1 is LGHNA, CDR2 YSLEER, per germline. The DNA for the CDR3 is TGCGCCAGCAGCCAAGGGAAGTGGCCTTACAATGAGCAGTTCTTC. This sequence encodes CASSQGKWPYNEQFF.

The gene calls are TRBV29-1 and TRBJ2-3; 7 positions agree with TRBD2. Germline trimming cut 7 bases from V and 4 bases from J; bases unmatched to any gene: 11. Per germline, CDR1 SQVTM and CDR2 ANQGSEA. This CDR3 is 14 amino acids long. DNA for the CDR3: TGCAGCGCTAAAAGGGAGGGCGGGGCAGATACGCAGTATTTT. Amino acid sequence: CSAKREGGADTQYF.

The CDR3, as DNA: TGCAGTGCTAGACGAGGGACAGAGAATTCACCCCTCCACTTT. Protein sequence: CSARRGTENSPLHF. The rearrangement uses TRBV20-1 and TRBJ1-6; 7 nucleotides line up with TRBD1. The germline V gene has CDR1 DFQATT and CDR2 SNEGSKA (reference sequence). V trimming: 2 bases; J trimming: 7 bases; junction bases outside the gene matches: 5. The CDR3 has 14 amino acids.

This clonotype was found a few times. The V gene is TRBV7-6, the J gene TRBJ2-3; tentatively, D is TRBD1 (5 bases). CDR1 and CDR2 (germline): SGHVS, FNYEAQ. Trimming removed 0 bases at V and 5 bases at J, with 9 bases between. CDR3 length equals 14 residues. DNA of the CDR3: TGTGCCAGCAGCTTAGCGCTGGGGCAAGATACGCAGTATTTT. It specifies CASSLALGQDTQYF. Full variable domain (rest looked up from reference TRBV7-6 and TRBJ2-3): GAGVSQSPRYKVTKRGQDVALRCDPISGHVSLYWYRQALGQGPEFLTYFNYEAQQDKSGLPNDRFSAERPEGSISTLTIQRTEQRDSAMYRCASSLALGQDTQYFGPGTRLTVL.

The genes are TRBV28 and TRBJ1-4, with D hard to call. The germline V and J ends were trimmed by 2 bases and 10 bases, with 5 bases remaining between them. CDR1 and CDR2 (germline): MDHEN, SYDVKM. This CDR3 is built from 11 residues. The CDR3 region has the DNA TGTGCCAGCAGTTTAACGGGAAAACTGTTTTTT. Protein product: CASSLTGKLFF.

This clonotype was observed a single time. Germline is not matched at one junction end, which may reflect a read error. The rearrangement uses TRBV12-5 and TRBJ2-1, with a weak D call TRBD2 (5 bases). Looked up from germline, CDR1 is LGHNT and CDR2 is FRNRAP. The CDR3 loop spans 18 amino acids. The CDR3 DNA is TGTGCTAGTGTTTTGGTCCTCAGTGGAGGCCAGACCATTAATGAGCAGTTCTTC. This translates into CASVLVLSGGQTINEQFF.

The sample holds a few counts of this clonotype. The V gene is TRBV12-3 or TRBV12-4, the J gene TRBJ2-2, with D perhaps matching TRBD1 or TRBD2 (5 bases each). The length of the CDR3 is 15 residues. Trimming took off 5 bases at V and 5 bases at J, with 15 bases between the two ends. DNA of the CDR3: TGTGCCAGCAGTAGCTCTGGGGGATGGACCGGGGAGCTGTTTTTT. Its protein is CASSSSGGWTGELFF.

As to this clonotype: One end of the junction fails to match germline, which may point to a read error. The rearrangement uses TRBV5-6 and TRBJ1-2, with no clear D. The CDR3 consists of 13 residues. Germline-derived CDR1 and CDR2 are SGHDT and YYEEEE. CDR3 DNA sequence: TGTGCCAGCAGCTTGGAGCCAGTCTATGGCTACGCCTTC. This sequence encodes CASSLEPVYGYAF.

Concerning this clonotype: Lacking the conserved final phenylalanine or tryptophan, this CDR3 likely reflects a read error. No DNA is shown, since the ends of the CDR3 on it are uncertain; the CDR3 is the one TCRdb lists. The chain joins TRBV7-2 to TRBJ1-6; the DNA was not compared with TRBD1, the D call given in the table. The CDR3 is 15 residues long, ends included. Germline CDR1 and CDR2: SGHTA and FQGNSA. CDR3 loop: CASSPLGGISSPLPC.

This chain uses TRBV3-1 with TRBJ1-1, with D possibly TRBD1 on 5 matching bases. Germline lookup yields CDR1 LGHDT and CDR2 YNNKEL (reference sequence). V shed 0 bases and J shed 4 bases, with 12 bases lying between them. This CDR3 region has 15 residues. CDR3 coding DNA: TGTGCCAGCAGCCAAGATCCCGGACACCGCACTGAAGCTTTCTTT. Its protein is CASSQDPGHRTEAFF. Full variable domain (remainder filled in from reference TRBV3-1 and TRBJ1-1): DTAVSQTPKYLVTQMGNDKSIKCEQNLGHDTMYWYKQDSKKFLKIMFSYNNKELIINETVPNRFSPKSPDKAHLNLHINSLELGDSAVYFCASSQDPGHRTEAFFGQGTRLTVV.

This clonotype was seen at least ten times. The chain combines TRBV11-2 with TRBJ2-2; D gene unclear. Trimming cost V 4 bases and J 2 bases, with 5 bases left between them. CDR1 is SGHAT and CDR2 is FQNNGV in the germline V gene. The CDR3 length is 13 residues. The CDR3 protein is CASSSGNTGELFF. The CDR3 DNA follows: TGTGCCAGCAGCTCTGGCAACACCGGGGAGCTGTTTTTT.

This clonotype was seen only a few times. This chain uses TRBV28 with TRBJ1-5; D is undetermined. Germline-derived CDR1 and CDR2 are MDHEN and SYDVKM. The CDR3 is 15 amino acids. Trimming removed 6 bases at V and 0 bases at J, with 12 bases between. CDR3 DNA sequence: TGTGCCAGCAGGACCTCCGGGGTTAGCAATCAGCCCCAGCATTTT. The encoded protein is CASRTSGVSNQPQHF.

The V call is TRBV6-2 or TRBV6-3, the J call TRBJ2-1; 10 positions agree with TRBD2. The CDR3 contains 15 residues. The V gene end was trimmed by 5 bases and the J gene end by 8 bases; junction bases not matched to a gene: 9. The germline gives CDR1 MNHEY, CDR2 SVGEGT. The CDR3 DNA reads TGTGCCAGCAGTCGAGCGGGGGGGCCGCGGGATGAGCAGTTCTTC. Protein sequence: CASSRAGGPRDEQFF.

This clonotype was seen many times. The V gene is TRBV11-2, the J gene TRBJ2-1, with D tentatively TRBD2 (7 bases). V was clipped by 7 bases and J by 4 bases, with 14 bases between them. Germline CDR1 and CDR2: SGHAT and FQNNGV. CDR3 size: 14 residues. The CDR3 DNA reads as TGTGCCAGCAAGCTCGGGGGGACATACAATGAGCAGTTCTTC. Protein: CASKLGGTYNEQFF.

There are a few counts of this clonotype. The CDR3 sequence: CASSIRDRGGPSSYNSPLHF. CDR3 DNA: TGTGCCAGCAGCATCCGGGACAGAGGGGGACCTAGCTCCTATAATTCACCCCTCCACTTT. The J gene is TRBJ1-6, the V gene TRBV11-3, with 7 bases fitting TRBD1. Looked up from germline, CDR1 is SGHNT and CDR2 is YENEEA. The CDR3 runs to 20 residues. After removal of 5 bases from V and 0 bases from J, the junction contained 16 bases not matched to a gene.

V usage is TRBV2 and J usage is TRBJ1-3, with 8 bases lining up with TRBD1. Germline values: CDR1 SNHLY, CDR2 FYNNEI. The V and J ends lost 4 bases and 0 bases, in that order; junction bases with no gene match: 5. The CDR3 runs to 16 residues. This CDR3 is CASSGTGLSSGNTIYF. In DNA form, the CDR3 reads TGTGCCAGCAGTGGGACAGGGCTTAGCTCTGGAAACACCATATATTTT.

A few counts support this clonotype. The chain employs TRBV20-1 and TRBJ2-7; TRBD1 matches at 7 bases. V was clipped by 4 bases and J by 1 base; unmatched bases: 1. This CDR3 region has 12 residues. Germline CDR1 is DFQATT and CDR2 is SNEGSKA (reference sequence). The CDR3 is CSATGQSYEQYF. CDR3 DNA: TGCAGTGCTACGGGACAGTCCTACGAGCAGTACTTC.

This clonotype appeared many times. CDR3 coding DNA: TGTGCCAGCAGCTTAGAGGCCGGGGGGGCTTGGGAGACCCAGTACTTC. Amino acids: CASSLEAGGAWETQYF. This chain connects TRBV7-2 to TRBJ2-5; TRBD2 matches 8 bases. In germline, CDR1 is SGHTA, CDR2 FQGNSA. The V gene end was trimmed by 1 base and the J gene end by 5 bases; junction bases not matched to a gene: 9. The CDR3 contains 16 residues.

This chain uses TRBV5-5 with TRBJ2-7, with D unresolved. Germline values: CDR1 SGHKS, CDR2 YYEKEE (reference sequence). The CDR3 runs to 14 residues. V was pared by 4 bases and J by 6 bases, with 17 bases between. The CDR3 sequence is CASSPAQHRPEQYF. The CDR3 nucleotides are TGTGCCAGCAGCCCGGCCCAACACCGCCCCGAGCAGTACTTC. Based on the CDR3 plus reference TRBV5-5 and TRBJ2-7, the full variable domain is DAGVTQSPTHLIKTRGQQVTLRCSPISGHKSVSWYQQVLGQGPQFIFQYYEKEERGRGNFPDRFSARQFPNYSSELNVNALLLGDSALYLCASSPAQHRPEQYFGPGTRLTVT.